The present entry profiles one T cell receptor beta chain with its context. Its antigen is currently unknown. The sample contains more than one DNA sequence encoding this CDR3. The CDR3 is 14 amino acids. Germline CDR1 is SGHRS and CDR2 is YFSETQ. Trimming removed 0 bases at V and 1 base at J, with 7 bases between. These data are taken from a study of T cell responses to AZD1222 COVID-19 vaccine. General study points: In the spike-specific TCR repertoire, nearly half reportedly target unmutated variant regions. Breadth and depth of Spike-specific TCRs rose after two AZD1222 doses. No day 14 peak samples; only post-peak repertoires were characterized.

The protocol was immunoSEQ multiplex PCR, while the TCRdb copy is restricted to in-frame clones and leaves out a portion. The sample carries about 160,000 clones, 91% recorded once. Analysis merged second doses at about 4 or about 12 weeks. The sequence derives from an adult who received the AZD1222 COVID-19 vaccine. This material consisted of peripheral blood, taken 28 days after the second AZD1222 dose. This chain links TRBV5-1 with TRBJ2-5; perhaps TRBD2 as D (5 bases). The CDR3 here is CASSLVGSQETQYF. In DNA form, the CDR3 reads TGCGCCAGCAGCTTGGTGGGGAGCCAAGAGACCCAGTACTTC.